This T cell receptor (beta chain) was sequenced for a study of cytomegalovirus exposure and HLA in healthy donors. Use of 60 Vbeta and 13 Jbeta primers characterized the PCR. Measured with immunoSEQ multiplex PCR; TCRdb has only the in-frame clones, and not every one. The table records about 210,000 clones, around four fifths of them present only once. Germline lookup yields CDR1 LGHNT and CDR2 FRNRAP. The CDR3 length is 12 residues. V was trimmed by 0 bases and J by 5 bases, leaving 2 bases between them. This rearrangement joins TRBV12-5 to TRBJ1-5, with unresolved D. The sequencing sample was made of PBMCs. This receptor was taken from a woman aged 45-65 years in good health and CMV-seropositive. This CDR3 is CASGLVYQPQHF. In nucleotides, the CDR3 is TGTGCTAGTGGTTTGGTCTATCAGCCCCAGCATTTT.